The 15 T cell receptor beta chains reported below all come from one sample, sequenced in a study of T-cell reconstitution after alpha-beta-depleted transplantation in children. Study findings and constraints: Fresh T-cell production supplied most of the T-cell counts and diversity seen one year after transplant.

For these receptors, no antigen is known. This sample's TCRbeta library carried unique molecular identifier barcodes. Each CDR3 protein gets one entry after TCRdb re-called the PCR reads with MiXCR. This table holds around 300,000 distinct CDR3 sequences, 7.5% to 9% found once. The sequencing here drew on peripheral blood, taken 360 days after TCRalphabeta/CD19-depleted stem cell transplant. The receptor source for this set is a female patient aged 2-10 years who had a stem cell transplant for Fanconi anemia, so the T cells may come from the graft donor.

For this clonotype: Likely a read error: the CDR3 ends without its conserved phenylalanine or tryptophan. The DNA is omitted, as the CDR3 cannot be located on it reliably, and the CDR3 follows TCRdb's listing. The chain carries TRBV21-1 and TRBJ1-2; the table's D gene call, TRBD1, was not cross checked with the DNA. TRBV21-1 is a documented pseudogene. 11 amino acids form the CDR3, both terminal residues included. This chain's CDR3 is CASTRGPENTS.

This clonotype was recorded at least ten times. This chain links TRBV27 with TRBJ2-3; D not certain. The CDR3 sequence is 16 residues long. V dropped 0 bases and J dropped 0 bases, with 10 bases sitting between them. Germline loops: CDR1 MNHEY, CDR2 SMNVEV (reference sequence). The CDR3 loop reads CASSLSIVTSTDTQYF. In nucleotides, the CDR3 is TGTGCCAGCAGTTTATCGATAGTTACTAGCACAGATACGCAGTATTTT.

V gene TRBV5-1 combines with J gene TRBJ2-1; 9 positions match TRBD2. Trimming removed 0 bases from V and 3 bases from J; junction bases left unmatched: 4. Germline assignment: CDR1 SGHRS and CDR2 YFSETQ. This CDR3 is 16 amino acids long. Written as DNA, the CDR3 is TGCGCCAGCAGCTTGGCGGGGACTAGCTTCTACAATGAGCAGTTCTTC. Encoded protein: CASSLAGTSFYNEQFF.

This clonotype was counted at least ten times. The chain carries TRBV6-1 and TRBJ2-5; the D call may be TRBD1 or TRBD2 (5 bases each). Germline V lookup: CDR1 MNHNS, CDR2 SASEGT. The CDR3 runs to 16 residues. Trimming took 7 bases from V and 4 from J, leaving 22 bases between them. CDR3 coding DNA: TGTGCCAGCACCAGCCCCCTTCCGGGACCAGGAGAGACCCAGTACTTC. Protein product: CASTSPLPGPGETQYF.

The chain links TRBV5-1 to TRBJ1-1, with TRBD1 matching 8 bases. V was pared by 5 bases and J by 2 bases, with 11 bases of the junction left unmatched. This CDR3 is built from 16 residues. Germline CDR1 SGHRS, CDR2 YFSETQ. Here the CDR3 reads CASSLRGAGGNTEAFF. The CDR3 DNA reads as TGCGCCAGCAGTCTCCGGGGAGCAGGGGGCAACACTGAAGCTTTCTTT.

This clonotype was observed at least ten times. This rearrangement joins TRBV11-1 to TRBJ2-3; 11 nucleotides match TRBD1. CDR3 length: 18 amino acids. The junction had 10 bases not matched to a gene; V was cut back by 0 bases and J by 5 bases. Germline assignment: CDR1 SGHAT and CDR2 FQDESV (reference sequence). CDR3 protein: CASSLAPLRGTGGDTQYF. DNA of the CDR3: TGTGCCAGCAGCTTAGCGCCTCTGCGAGGGACAGGGGGAGATACGCAGTATTTT.

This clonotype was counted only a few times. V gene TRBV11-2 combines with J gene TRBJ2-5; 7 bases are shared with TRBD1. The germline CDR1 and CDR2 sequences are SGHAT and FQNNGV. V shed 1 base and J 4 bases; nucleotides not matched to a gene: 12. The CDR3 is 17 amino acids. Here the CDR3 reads CASSLVYEGASGETQYF. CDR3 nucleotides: TGTGCCAGCAGCTTAGTATACGAGGGGGCGAGTGGAGAGACCCAGTACTTC.

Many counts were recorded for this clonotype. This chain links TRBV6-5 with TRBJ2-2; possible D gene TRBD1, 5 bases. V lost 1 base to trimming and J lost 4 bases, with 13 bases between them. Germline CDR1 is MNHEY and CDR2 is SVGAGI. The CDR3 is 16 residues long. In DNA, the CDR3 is TGTGCCAGCAGTTACTTGGGGCCGATTACCACCGGGGAGCTGTTTTTT. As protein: CASSYLGPITTGELFF.

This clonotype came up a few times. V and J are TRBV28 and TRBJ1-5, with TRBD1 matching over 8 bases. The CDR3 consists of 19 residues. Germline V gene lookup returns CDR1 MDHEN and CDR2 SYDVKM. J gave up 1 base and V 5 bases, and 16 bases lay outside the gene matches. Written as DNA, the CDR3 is TGTGCCAGCAGTACAGGGACAGGTGGGATATATGGAAGCAATCAGCCCCAGCATTTT. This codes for CASSTGTGGIYGSNQPQHF.

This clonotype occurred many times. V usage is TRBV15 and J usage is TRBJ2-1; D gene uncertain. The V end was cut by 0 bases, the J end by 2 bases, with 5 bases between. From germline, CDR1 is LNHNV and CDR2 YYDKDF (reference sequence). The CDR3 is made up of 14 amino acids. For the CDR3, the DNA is TGTGCCACCAGCAGAGATGTCGCCTACAATGAGCAGTTCTTC. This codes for CATSRDVAYNEQFF.

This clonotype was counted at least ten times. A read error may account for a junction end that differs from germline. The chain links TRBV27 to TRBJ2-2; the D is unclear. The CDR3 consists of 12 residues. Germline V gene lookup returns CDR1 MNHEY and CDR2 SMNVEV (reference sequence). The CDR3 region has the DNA TGCGCCAGCAGCTTTGGCACCGGGGAGCTGTTTTTT. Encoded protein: CASSFGTGELFF.

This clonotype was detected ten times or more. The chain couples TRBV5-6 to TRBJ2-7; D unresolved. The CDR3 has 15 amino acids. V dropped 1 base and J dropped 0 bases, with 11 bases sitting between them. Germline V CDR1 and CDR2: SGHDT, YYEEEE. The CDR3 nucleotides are TGTGCCAGCAGCTTGATTATTGGTAGCTCCTACGAGCAGTACTTC. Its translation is CASSLIIGSSYEQYF.

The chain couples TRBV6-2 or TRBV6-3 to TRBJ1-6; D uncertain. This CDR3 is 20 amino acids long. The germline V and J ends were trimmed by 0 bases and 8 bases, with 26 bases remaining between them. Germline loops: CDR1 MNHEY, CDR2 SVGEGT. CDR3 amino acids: CASSYSRPGATRLIHSPLHF. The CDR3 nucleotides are TGTGCCAGCAGTTACTCGAGGCCAGGAGCTACACGCTTAATCCATTCACCCCTCCACTTT.

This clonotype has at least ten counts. The CDR3 nucleotides read TGCGCCAGCAGCCAAGAAGGGGGACAGGGGAATCAGCCCCAGCATTTT. This gives the protein CASSQEGGQGNQPQHF. This rearrangement joins TRBV4-1 to TRBJ1-5; 10 bases line up with TRBD1. Per germline, CDR1 MGHRA and CDR2 YSYEKL. CDR3 length: 16 amino acids. J gave up 4 bases and V 0 bases, and 3 bases lay outside the gene matches.

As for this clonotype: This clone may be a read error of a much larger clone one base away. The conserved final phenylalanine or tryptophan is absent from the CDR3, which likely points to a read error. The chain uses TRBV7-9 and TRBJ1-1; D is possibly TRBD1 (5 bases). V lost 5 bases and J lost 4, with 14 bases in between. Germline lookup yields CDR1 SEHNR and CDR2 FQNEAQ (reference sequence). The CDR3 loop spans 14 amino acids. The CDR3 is CASSRQGVGTEAFS. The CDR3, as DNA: TGTGCCAGCAGCCGCCAGGGAGTCGGCACTGAAGCTTTCTCT.